The clone carrying this T cell receptor beta chain was observed at least ten times. A second PCR of about 7 to 12 cycles used a sample-barcoded 5' primer and a J-beta primer mix. Using its own MiXCR run on the 5' RACE reads, TCRdb lists one record per CDR3 protein. The table shows roughly 700,000 distinct CDR3 sequences, with roughly 30% occurring only once. PBMCs were isolated at a quantity of at least 7 million per sample. These data belong to a study of blood T cells in healthy people across ages. Sequenced: blood. The source is a woman aged 80 or over in good health.

The CDR3 sequence is CAINKRAGGTDTQYF. DNA of the CDR3: TGTGCCATCAATAAAAGGGCAGGGGGCACAGATACGCAGTATTTT. J is TRBJ2-3 and V is TRBV10-3; TRBD1 might be the D (6 bases). Germline CDR1 is ENHRY and CDR2 is SYGVKD. With 7 bases removed from V and 1 base from J, the gap between germline ends came to 15 bases. This CDR3 has 15 residues.